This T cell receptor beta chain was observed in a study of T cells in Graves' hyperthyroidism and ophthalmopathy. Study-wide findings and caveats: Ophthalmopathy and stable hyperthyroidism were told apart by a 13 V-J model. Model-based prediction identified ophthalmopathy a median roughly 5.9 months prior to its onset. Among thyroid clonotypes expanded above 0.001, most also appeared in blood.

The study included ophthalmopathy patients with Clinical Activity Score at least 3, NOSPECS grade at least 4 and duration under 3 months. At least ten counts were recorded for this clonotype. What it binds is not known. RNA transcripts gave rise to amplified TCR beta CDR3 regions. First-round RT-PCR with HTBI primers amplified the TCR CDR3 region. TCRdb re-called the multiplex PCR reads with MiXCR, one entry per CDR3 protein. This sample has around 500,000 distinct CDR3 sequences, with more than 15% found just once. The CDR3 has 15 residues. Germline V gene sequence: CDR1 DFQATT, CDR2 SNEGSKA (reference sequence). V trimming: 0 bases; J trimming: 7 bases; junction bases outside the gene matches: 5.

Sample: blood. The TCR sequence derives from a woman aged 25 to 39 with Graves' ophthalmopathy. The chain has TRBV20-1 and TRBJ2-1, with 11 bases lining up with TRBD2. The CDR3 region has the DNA TGCAGTGCTAGAGATCCCCTAGCGGGAGGAAATGAGCAGTTCTTC. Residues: CSARDPLAGGNEQFF.